This T cell receptor beta chain is drawn from a study of early T cells in non-severe SARS-CoV-2 infection. Trimming cost V 5 bases and J 6 bases, with 16 bases left between them. The CDR3 length is 14 residues. TCRdb itself ran the 5' RACE reads through MiXCR, one entry per CDR3 protein. The data contain 65,000 to 85,000 distinct CDR3 sequences, around a tenth of them singletons. Study results and limitations: VDJdb matching favored anti-spike CD8 responses, missing private and CD4 specificities.

This clonotype was counted only a few times. Its antigen remains unidentified. The TCR comes from an adult who was a healthcare worker with PCR-confirmed SARS-CoV-2 infection or an uninfected control (not recorded which). This chain links TRBV12-3 or TRBV12-4 with TRBJ1-1; D is undetermined. The sequenced material came from whole blood. The CDR3 nucleotides read TGTGCCAGCAGTCCCGCGAGCCGGGTCCCTGAAGCTTTCTTT. Translating it yields CASSPASRVPEAFF.